Given below is one T cell receptor (beta chain) in context. The ends were cut back, 6 bases at V and 4 bases at J, with 12 bases in the middle. CDR1 is MDHEN, CDR2 SYDVKM, per germline. The CDR3 runs to 13 residues. The sample originates from a study of T cell changes during pregnancy in multiple sclerosis. Measured with immunoSEQ multiplex PCR; TCRdb has only the in-frame clones, and not every one. The repertoire holds about 61,000 clones, with about 88% as singletons. The chain joins TRBV28 to TRBJ1-1; D call uncertain. This clonotype was obtained from a female donor in good health, enrolled as a control in a pregnancy study. This sample comprised peripheral blood, obtained in the first trimester of pregnancy. CDR3 region: CASRGRASTEAFF. The CDR3 DNA reads TGTGCCAGCAGGGGGAGGGCGAGCACTGAAGCTTTCTTT.